A selection of T cell receptor beta chains follows, all from one sample in a study of cytomegalovirus exposure and HLA in healthy donors. Data came from immunoSEQ multiplex PCR; TCRdb stores just in-frame clones and leaves some out. The sample lists roughly 220,000 clones, 60% to 80% occurring once. Material: PBMCs. These receptors originate from a woman under 40 in good health and CMV-seronegative. CDR3s include the opening cysteine and the closing phenylalanine or tryptophan. D genes are given only for firm matches. Part of the rows lack a size; the others show once, few, many or a class for expanded clones.

>.|.|TRBV6-5|TRBJ1-2
CASSEGEGGYGYTF
TGTGCCAGCAGTGAAGGCGAAGGGGGCTATGGCTACACCTTC
>.|.|TRBV19|TRBJ1-5
CASTLAGVQPQHF
TGTGCCAGTACTCTGGCAGGGGTTCAGCCCCAGCATTTT
>.|TRBD1|TRBV10-2|TRBJ1-6
CASSEGTGGLYNSPLHF
TGCGCCAGCAGTGAAGGGACAGGGGGCCTTTATAATTCACCCCTCCACTTT
>.|.|TRBV11-2|TRBJ2-3
CASSPLWRGPDTQYF
TGTGCCAGCAGCCCCTTATGGCGGGGGCCAGATACGCAGTATTTT
>once|TRBD2|TRBV15|TRBJ2-1
CATSRRTSGRHFDNEQFF
TGTGCCACCAGCCGCAGGACTAGCGGGAGACATTTCGACAATGAGCAGTTCTTC
>.|TRBD2|TRBV6-5|TRBJ2-7
CASRLGLQSYEQYF
TGTGCCAGCAGATTGGGACTACAGAGCTACGAGCAGTACTTC
>.|TRBD2|TRBV29-1|TRBJ2-7
CSVEDFGAGGTYEQYF
TGCAGCGTTGAAGATTTTGGAGCGGGAGGCACCTACGAGCAGTACTTC
>.|.|TRBV5-1|TRBJ2-7
CASSLGISASSYEQYF
TGCGCCAGCAGCTTGGGTATTAGCGCTTCCTCCTACGAGCAGTACTTC
>.|.|TRBV6-1|TRBJ1-1
CASSPGLLNTEAFF
TGTGCCAGCAGCCCCGGACTCTTGAACACTGAAGCTTTCTTT
>.|.|TRBV5-4|TRBJ2-2
CAIGGQPNTGELFF
TGTGCCATCGGGGGACAGCCGAACACCGGGGAGCTGTTTTTT
>.|TRBD2|TRBV27|TRBJ2-1
CASSSGISYNEQFF
TGTGCCAGCAGTAGCGGGATATCCTACAATGAGCAGTTCTTC
>.|TRBD1|TRBV18|TRBJ1-2
CASSPDRGDYGYTF
TGTGCCAGCTCGCCGGACAGGGGGGACTATGGCTACACCTTC
>.|TRBD1|TRBV19|TRBJ2-7
CASKGDRDRREQYF
TGTGCCAGTAAAGGGGACAGGGATCGGCGCGAGCAGTACTTC
>.|TRBD1|TRBV7-9|TRBJ1-1
CASSATGVTEAFF
TGTGCCAGCAGCGCAACAGGGGTCACTGAAGCTTTCTTT
>.|TRBD1|TRBV5-5|TRBJ2-1
CASSSTGENYNEQFF
TGTGCCAGCAGCTCCACAGGGGAGAACTACAATGAGCAGTTCTTC
>once|TRBD1|TRBV6-1|TRBJ2-5
CTTNRGRQETQYF
TGTACCACCAACAGGGGGCGCCAAGAGACCCAGTACTTC
>few|TRBD2|TRBV7-9|TRBJ2-7
CASSLLAGGPYEQYF
TGTGCCAGCAGCTTACTAGCGGGAGGGCCCTACGAGCAGTACTTC
>.|.|TRBV13|TRBJ2-7
CASSFGLEQYF
TGTGCCAGCAGCTTTGGGCTCGAGCAGTACTTC
>.|TRBD2|TRBV7-9|TRBJ2-3
CASSFPAGETDTQYF
TGTGCCAGCAGCTTCCCAGCGGGAGAGACAGATACGCAGTATTTT
>.|.|TRBV27|TRBJ2-2
CASSPLPVNTGELFF
TGTGCCAGCAGTCCCCTCCCTGTGAACACCGGGGAGCTGTTTTTT
>.|.|TRBV5-1|TRBJ2-5
CASSLEGGRQETQYF
TGCGCCAGCAGCTTGGAGGGGGGGAGACAAGAGACCCAGTACTTC
>.|.|TRBV14|TRBJ1-2
CASSQVIQGSGYTF
TGTGCCAGCAGCCAAGTGATACAGGGCAGTGGCTACACCTTC
>.|TRBD2|TRBV7-3|TRBJ2-5
CASSPGLAGGETQYF
TGTGCCAGCAGCCCCGGACTAGCGGGGGGAGAGACCCAGTACTTC
>.|TRBD1|TRBV2|TRBJ1-2
CASSFGQVAGYTF
TGTGCCAGCAGTTTTGGACAGGTAGCTGGCTACACCTTC
>.|TRBD2|TRBV27|TRBJ2-3
CASSPGGPGSTDTQYF
TGTGCCAGCAGTCCGGGGGGACCAGGGAGCACAGATACGCAGTATTTT
>.|.|TRBV6-5|TRBJ2-1
CASRGLAYNEQFF
TGTGCCAGCAGGGGACTGGCCTACAATGAGCAGTTCTTC
>.|TRBD1|TRBV30|TRBJ1-2
CAWTTPGQGNYGYTF
TGTGCCTGGACCACTCCGGGACAGGGGAACTATGGCTACACCTTC
>.|.|TRBV7-9|TRBJ2-1
CASSDMDPLTSYNEQFF
TGTGCCAGCAGCGATATGGACCCCCTGACTAGCTACAATGAGCAGTTCTTC
>.|.|TRBV2|TRBJ1-4
CASSRTDSNEKLFF
TGTGCCAGCAGCCGGACGGACTCTAATGAAAAACTGTTTTTT
>once|TRBD1|TRBV5-4|TRBJ1-1
CASSPPTGGSEAFF
TGTGCCAGCAGCCCCCCGACAGGGGGATCCGAAGCTTTCTTT
>.|TRBD2|TRBV5-4|TRBJ2-7
CASSFSGRGDLEQYF
TGTGCCAGCAGTTTTAGCGGGCGGGGGGATCTCGAGCAGTACTTC
>.|.|TRBV4-2|TRBJ2-2
CASSQRTGRNTGELFF
TGTGCCAGCAGCCAGAGGACGGGGAGGAACACCGGGGAGCTGTTTTTT
>few|.|TRBV7-9|TRBJ1-1
CASSLGQNTEAFF
TGTGCCAGCAGCTTAGGACAGAACACTGAAGCTTTCTTT
>.|.|TRBV6-1|TRBJ2-3
CASRSGRGGTDTQYF
TGTGCCAGCAGGTCAGGGCGTGGGGGCACAGATACGCAGTATTTT
>.|.|TRBV2|TRBJ1-4
CASKGGTHGEKLFF
TGTGCCAGCAAGGGAGGGACGCACGGTGAAAAACTGTTTTTT
>few|.|TRBV6-5|TRBJ2-7
CASSYMRQGPYEQYF
TGTGCCAGCAGTTACATGCGGCAGGGCCCCTACGAGCAGTACTTC
>.|.|TRBV5-8|TRBJ1-5
CASSLSGGNQPQHF
TGTGCCAGCAGCTTGTCAGGGGGCAATCAGCCCCAGCATTTT
>.|TRBD1|TRBV7-9|TRBJ1-1
CSSSIDRGSTEAFF
TGTTCCAGCAGCATTGACAGGGGTTCGACTGAAGCTTTCTTT
>.|.|TRBV30|TRBJ2-5
CAWSGAQYETQYF
TGTGCCTGGAGTGGGGCTCAGTACGAGACCCAGTACTTC
>.|TRBD2|TRBV7-6|TRBJ2-7
CASSQSGGGYEQYF
TGTGCCAGCAGCCAAAGCGGGGGGGGCTACGAGCAGTACTTC
>.|.|TRBV10-3|TRBJ2-7
CAISGSVTGYEQYF
TGTGCCATCAGTGGTTCGGTGACAGGTTACGAGCAGTACTTC
>.|TRBD1|TRBV4-2|TRBJ2-7
CASSQVGQSYEQYF
TGTGCCAGCAGCCAAGTGGGACAGTCCTACGAGCAGTACTTC
>.|.|TRBV9|TRBJ1-2
CASSVGDQGRGYGYTF
TGTGCCAGCAGCGTTGGGGATCAGGGGCGAGGGTATGGCTACACCTTC
>few|.|TRBV5-1|TRBJ1-1
CASSLDGALGTEAFF
TGCGCCAGCAGCTTGGATGGGGCGTTGGGCACTGAAGCTTTCTTT
>.|.|TRBV7-3|TRBJ2-2
CRSSLMAPATGTGELFF
TGTCGCAGCAGCTTAATGGCGCCCGCCACGGGCACCGGGGAGCTGTTTTTT
>few|TRBD2|TRBV4-2|TRBJ2-2
CASSLTSGGGNTGELFF
TGTGCCAGCAGCCTCACTAGCGGGGGGGGGAACACCGGGGAGCTGTTTTTT
>.|.|TRBV5-6|TRBJ1-2
CASSLGEGGYTF
TGCGCCAGCAGCTTAGGGGAAGGAGGCTACACCTTC
>few|TRBD1|TRBV6-1|TRBJ2-7
CASSKTGGKSYEQYF
TGTGCCAGCAGTAAGACAGGGGGTAAGTCCTACGAGCAGTACTTC
>.|.|TRBV30|TRBJ2-3
CAWSEGADTQYF
TGTGCCTGGAGCGAAGGGGCAGATACGCAGTATTTT
>.|.|TRBV5-5|TRBJ2-1
CASSPLGAVYNEQFF
TGTGCCAGCAGCCCTCTAGGGGCAGTTTACAATGAGCAGTTCTTC
>.|TRBD1|TRBV2|TRBJ1-1
CASSQGAAEAFF
TGTGCCAGTTCACAGGGGGCGGCTGAAGCTTTCTTT
>once|TRBD2|TRBV9|TRBJ2-5
CASSAREGRAPYF
TGTGCCAGCAGCGCCAGGGAGGGGAGGGCCCCGTACTTC
>.|.|TRBV25-1|TRBJ1-1
CASSEWCREVNTEAFF
TGTGCCAGCAGTGAATGGTGCAGGGAGGTGAACACTGAAGCTTTCTTT
>.|TRBD2|TRBV4-1|TRBJ2-3
CASSQEPAGTIGTQYF
TGCGCCAGCAGCCAAGAGCCAGCGGGAACCATTGGTACGCAGTATTTT
>.|TRBD2|TRBV18|TRBJ2-7
CASSPASGGYYEQYF
TGTGCCAGCTCCCCCGCTAGCGGGGGTTACTACGAGCAGTACTTC
>.|TRBD2|TRBV19|TRBJ2-3
CASSILADSTDTQYF
TGTGCCAGTAGCATACTAGCGGATAGCACAGATACGCAGTATTTT
>.|.|TRBV11-2|TRBJ2-2
CASSLVRGALTGELFF
TGTGCCAGCAGCTTAGTCCGGGGGGCTCTAACCGGGGAGCTGTTTTTT
>few|TRBD2|TRBV29-1|TRBJ2-5
CSVAVGTRKETQYF
TGCAGCGTTGCCGTCGGGACTAGAAAAGAGACCCAGTACTTC
>.|TRBD1|TRBV15|TRBJ1-2
CATSTRQGDSGYTF
TGTGCCACCAGCACCCGACAGGGAGATAGCGGCTACACCTTC
>.|TRBD2|TRBV19|TRBJ2-3
CASSSLAGSDTQYF
TGTGCCAGTAGTTCGCTAGCGGGGTCAGATACGCAGTATTTT